This T cell receptor beta chain was recorded in a study of blood T cell repertoires in COVID-19. The overall study: Donors in the United States, Italy and Spain gave samples during acute or convalescent COVID-19. PBMCs, B-cell-depleted T cells, or T cells were the source of the cDNA or gDNA that made up the material.

Original data processing: The authors estimated nucleated cell counts from reference gene primer amplification. Profiling relied on immunoSEQ multiplex PCR, and the TCRdb table lists in-frame clones only, not all of them. V, J and clone size are taken as reported in that table, and D and trimming were inferred from the DNA itself. The sample lists 240,000 or so clones; around 85% were seen once. CDR3 length: 14 amino acids. From germline, CDR1 is SGHAT and CDR2 FQDESV (reference sequence). V lost 3 bases and J lost 3, with 12 bases in between. J is TRBJ2-7 and V is TRBV11-1, with D possibly TRBD2 on 6 matching bases. The sequence was collected from a man aged 55-75 years with acute or convalescent COVID-19. What was sequenced was peripheral blood. CDR3 nucleotide sequence: TGTGCCAGCAGCTTTGGCGGGGAAGTCTACGAGCAGTACTTC. It yields the protein CASSFGGEVYEQYF.